The 25 T cell receptor beta chains in this list originate from one sample, sequenced in a study of shared clonotypes between healthy human individuals. Sequencing used immunoSEQ multiplex PCR; TCRdb keeps in-frame clones, though not all of them. Among around 88,000 clones listed, around 67% were seen once. The source material was memory CD8+ T cells sorted from blood. The subset here: CD45RO+ cells pooled with CCR7-negative TemRA cells. These receptors all stem from a man in his thirties or forties in good health.

This chain connects TRBV28 to TRBJ1-3; the match to TRBD1 covers 8 bases. Germline values: CDR1 MDHEN, CDR2 SYDVKM. Unmatched junction bases numbered 9, after V lost 5 bases and J lost 0 bases. The CDR3 runs to 17 residues. The DNA of the CDR3 is TGTGCCAGCAGTCACTACCCAGGGGGCGGCTCTGGAAACACCATATATTTT. It codes for CASSHYPGGGSGNTIYF.

The V call is TRBV25-1, the J call TRBJ2-7; weak D call: TRBD2 (7 bases). This CDR3 comprises 14 residues. Germline-derived CDR1 and CDR2 are MGHDK and SYGVNS. Between the trimmed V and J ends, which lost 3 bases and 4 bases, there was a span of 13 bases. The CDR3 spells CASSDLAGAYEQYF. Written as DNA, the CDR3 is TGTGCCAGCAGTGATTTGGCGGGGGCATACGAGCAGTACTTC.

The chain carries TRBV7-9 and TRBJ2-7; no clear D. Germline V gene lookup returns CDR1 SEHNR and CDR2 FQNEAQ (reference sequence). The CDR3 consists of 15 residues. Trimming removed 6 bases at V and 7 bases at J, with 22 bases between. CDR3 in amino acids: CASRPNTTYVGEQYF. The CDR3 coding sequence is TGTGCCAGCAGACCGAACACCACCTACGTCGGGGAGCAGTACTTC.

This clone was seen just once. V gene TRBV29-1 combines with J gene TRBJ2-1, with D tentatively TRBD1 (5 bases). With 3 bases removed from V and 10 bases from J, the gap between germline ends came to 10 bases. This CDR3 spans 11 amino acids. The germline V gene has CDR1 SQVTM and CDR2 ANQGSEA. The CDR3 region has the DNA TGCAGCGTTGAGAGTGGACACGAGCAGTTCTTC. It is translated as CSVESGHEQFF.

This clone was seen a few times. The genes are TRBV5-4 and TRBJ2-5, with 7 bases aligning to TRBD1. The DNA matches TRBJ2-7 better at its end, which makes the J call doubtful. The CDR3 consists of 14 residues. The germline V gene encodes CDR1 SGHNT and CDR2 YYREEE (reference sequence). The CDR3 DNA is TGTGCCAGCAGCTTCGCCGACAGGGAATACGAGCAGTACTTC. Residues: CASSFADREYEQYF.

This chain joins TRBV5-1 and TRBJ2-4; D is perhaps TRBD1 (6 bases). Germline V gene lookup returns CDR1 SGHRS and CDR2 YFSETQ. The CDR3 contains 16 residues. The V end lost 1 base, the J end lost 7 bases, and 18 bases lay between the germline ends. The DNA of the CDR3 is TGCGCCAGCAGCTTGTGGGACAAGGATATCCGGAACATTCAGTACTTC. Its protein is CASSLWDKDIRNIQYF.

The chain employs TRBV11-2 and TRBJ2-4; D gene ambiguous. Between the trimmed V and J ends, which lost 5 bases and 6 bases, there was a span of 8 bases. Looked up from germline, CDR1 is SGHAT and CDR2 is FQNNGV. The CDR3 runs to 12 residues. The CDR3 nucleotides are TGTGCCAGCAGCCCCTCCGGAAACATTCAGTACTTC. It is translated as CASSPSGNIQYF.

The J gene is TRBJ2-6, the V gene TRBV28, with 10 bases lining up with TRBD1. This CDR3 has 18 amino acids. CDR1 MDHEN and CDR2 SYDVKM come from the germline V gene. V was pared by 5 bases and J by 1 base, with 8 bases of the junction left unmatched. The DNA for the CDR3 is TGTGCCAGCAGTGGTCGGGACAGGGGAAGGTCTGGGGCCAACGTCCTGACTTTC. It translates to CASSGRDRGRSGANVLTF.

The sample holds one count of this clone. The chain joins TRBV5-6 to TRBJ1-1; D is possibly TRBD1 (5 bases). V was trimmed by 2 bases and J by 1 base, leaving 12 bases between them. Germline V lookup: CDR1 SGHDT, CDR2 YYEEEE. This CDR3 comprises 15 residues. CDR3 bases: TGTGCCAGCAGCTTACCCGACAGACCGAACACTGAAGCTTTCTTT. Encoded protein: CASSLPDRPNTEAFF.

This clone was seen a single time. This rearrangement joins TRBV27 to TRBJ1-2; D gene unclear. CDR3 length: 13 amino acids. V was pared by 5 bases and J by 3 bases, with 10 bases between. From germline, CDR1 is MNHEY and CDR2 SMNVEV (reference sequence). The CDR3 protein is CASSTAGHYGYTF. The CDR3 DNA reads TGTGCCAGCAGTACAGCGGGCCACTATGGCTACACCTTC.

This chain connects TRBV11-2 to TRBJ2-1, with 9 bases aligning to TRBD2. V gave up 7 bases and J gave up 9 bases; unmatched junction bases: 16. The CDR3 has 16 residues. CDR1 SGHAT and CDR2 FQNNGV come from the germline V gene. The CDR3 loop reads CASTYGGGRAISEQFF. For the CDR3, the DNA is TGTGCCAGCACCTATGGGGGCGGGAGGGCCATAAGTGAGCAGTTCTTC. Filled out from reference TRBV11-2 and TRBJ2-1, the complete variable domain reads EAGVAQSPRYKIIEKRQSVAFWCNPISGHATLYWYQQILGQGPKLLIQFQNNGVVDDSQLPKDRFSAERLKGVDSTLKIQPAKLEDSAVYLCASTYGGGRAISEQFFGPGTRLTVL.

The chain employs TRBV4-2 and TRBJ2-7; no clear D gene. Germline V lookup: CDR1 LGHNA, CDR2 YNFKEQ. The CDR3 runs 14 residues. Trimming left V 0 bases short and J 1 base short, with 7 bases between. The CDR3, as DNA: TGTGCCAGCAGCCAAGAGCACTGGTCCTACGAGCAGTACTTC. This codes for CASSQEHWSYEQYF.

The table lists this clone with many counts. The sample holds other DNA sequences that translate to the same CDR3. The chain links TRBV5-1 to TRBJ2-3, with D possibly TRBD2 on 5 matching bases. V gave up 0 bases and J gave up 2 bases, with 7 bases separating them. Germline V gene lookup returns CDR1 SGHRS and CDR2 YFSETQ. The CDR3 is made up of 14 amino acids. The CDR3 reads CASSLGRVTDTQYF. Written as DNA, the CDR3 is TGCGCCAGCAGCTTGGGGCGGGTCACAGATACGCAGTATTTT.

The V gene is TRBV7-9, the J gene TRBJ2-1, with 9 nucleotides matching TRBD1. J gave up 1 base and V 2 bases, and 3 bases lay outside the gene matches. The V gene's germline CDR1 is SEHNR and CDR2 FQNEAQ (reference sequence). This CDR3 has 16 amino acids. The CDR3 bases are TGTGCCAGCAGCTTATCGACAGGGGGATCCTACAATGAGCAGTTCTTC. Translated, it gives CASSLSTGGSYNEQFF.

The sample holds many counts of this clone. The rearrangement uses TRBV7-9 and TRBJ2-2, with 9 nucleotides matching TRBD1. Looked up from germline, CDR1 is SEHNR and CDR2 is FQNEAQ (reference sequence). V trimming: 5 bases; J trimming: 11 bases; junction bases outside the gene matches: 12. This CDR3 region has 15 residues. The CDR3, as DNA: TGTGCCAGCAGCCCACCGGACAGGGGAGGGGTCGAGCTGTTTTTT. Protein: CASSPPDRGGVELFF.

V is TRBV2 and J is TRBJ1-3; no reliable D call. V was shortened by 1 base and J by 0 bases, with 10 bases between the two germline ends. The CDR3 is made up of 16 amino acids. Per the germline V gene, CDR1 is SNHLY and CDR2 is FYNNEI. The CDR3 nucleotides are TGTGCCAGCAGTGAAGATCCGGGAACCTCTGGAAACACCATATATTTT. This codes for CASSEDPGTSGNTIYF.

The rearrangement joins TRBV9 to TRBJ2-3; D is ambiguous. The CDR3 runs to 15 residues. CDR1 and CDR2 (germline): SGDLS, YYNGEE. Trimming took off 0 bases at V and 0 bases at J, with 8 bases between the two ends. The CDR3 spells CASSVEDGSTDTQYF. DNA of the CDR3: TGTGCCAGCAGCGTAGAGGACGGTAGCACAGATACGCAGTATTTT.

As regards this clone: At the DNA level, this CDR3 is encoded by other sequences in the same sample as well. The gene calls are TRBV19 and TRBJ2-3; 7 nucleotides align to TRBD1. The germline V gene encodes CDR1 LNHDA and CDR2 SQIVND (reference sequence). This CDR3 has 14 amino acids. The trim removed 7 bases at V and 1 base at J, leaving 5 bases unmatched. DNA of the CDR3: TGTGCCAGTACCAGCGGACAGGGCACAGATACGCAGTATTTT. Translated, it gives CASTSGQGTDTQYF. Supplemented by reference TRBV19 and TRBJ2-3, the full variable domain reads DGGITQSPKYLFRKEGQNVTLSCEQNLNHDAMYWYRQDPGQGLRLIYYSQIVNDFQKGDIAEGYSVSREKKESFPLTVTSAQKNPTAFYLCASTSGQGTDTQYFGPGTRLTVL.

V and J are TRBV4-1 and TRBJ1-3; TRBD1 matches 8 bases. Germline-derived CDR1 and CDR2 are MGHRA and YSYEKL. J lost 2 bases, V lost 5 bases, and 8 bases had no gene match. This CDR3 contains 16 residues. This CDR3 is CASSYLDRGAGNTIYF. The CDR3 nucleotides are TGCGCCAGCAGCTACCTCGACAGGGGCGCTGGAAACACCATATATTTT.

The V gene is TRBV5-4, the J gene TRBJ2-7; TRBD1 agrees at 11 bases. The length of the CDR3 is 14 residues. Germline trimming cut 3 bases from V and 7 bases from J; bases unmatched to any gene: 6. Germline V gives CDR1 SGHNT, CDR2 YYREEE (reference sequence). The CDR3: CASSSRTGGAEQYF. CDR3 nucleotides: TGTGCCAGCAGCTCGAGGACAGGGGGCGCTGAGCAGTACTTC.

The genes are TRBV28 and TRBJ2-7, with TRBD1 identical over 9 bases. The CDR3 sequence is 12 residues long. The junction had 3 bases not matched to a gene; V was cut back by 6 bases and J by 6 bases. From germline, CDR1 is MDHEN and CDR2 SYDVKM. CDR3 region: CASRLTGGEQYF. For the CDR3, the DNA is TGTGCCAGCAGGCTGACAGGGGGCGAGCAGTACTTC. Full variable domain (outside the CDR3, taken from reference TRBV28 and TRBJ2-7): DVKVTQSSRYLVKRTGEKVFLECVQDMDHENMFWYRQDPGLGLRLIYFSYDVKMKEKGDIPEGYSVSREKKERFSLILESASTNQTSMYLCASRLTGGEQYFGPGTRLTVT.

A few counts support this clone. Other DNA sequences in the sample encode the same CDR3. This chain uses TRBV29-1 with TRBJ1-1; 7 bases are shared with TRBD1. CDR1 is SQVTM and CDR2 is ANQGSEA in the germline V gene. Trimming at V came to 6 bases and at J to 0 bases, leaving 1 base not matched to a gene. The CDR3 totals 12 residues. This chain's CDR3 is CSVGQMNTEAFF. CDR3 DNA sequence: TGCAGCGTGGGACAGATGAACACTGAAGCTTTCTTT.

The rearrangement uses TRBV28 and TRBJ2-7; 13 bases fit TRBD2. V was clipped by 5 bases and J by 2 bases; unmatched bases: 3. In germline, CDR1 is MDHEN, CDR2 SYDVKM. CDR3 length equals 15 residues. The CDR3 DNA is TGTGCCAGCAGTATAGGGACTAGCGGGACCTACGAGCAGTACTTC. Protein sequence: CASSIGTSGTYEQYF.

This clone came up a few times. Other DNA sequences of this sample code for an identical CDR3. The chain couples TRBV30 to TRBJ2-7; D not certain. Trimming pared 3 bases from V and 2 bases from J, leaving 8 bases between. Germline assignment: CDR1 GTSNPN and CDR2 SVGIG (reference sequence). CDR3 size: 12 residues. CDR3 in DNA: TGTGCCTGGAGGGCCGGTACCTACGAGCAGTACTTC. It specifies CAWRAGTYEQYF.

The chain joins TRBV27 to TRBJ1-1; D uncertain. With 4 bases removed from V and 4 bases from J, the gap between germline ends came to 13 bases. Germline-derived CDR1 and CDR2 are MNHEY and SMNVEV (reference sequence). This CDR3 contains 14 residues. CDR3 residues: CASSSKPGTTEAFF. Written as DNA, the CDR3 is TGTGCCAGCAGTTCGAAACCCGGCACCACTGAAGCTTTCTTT.